This T cell receptor (beta chain) appears in the sequencing data of a study of patients and donors after allogeneic stem cell transplantation. The CDR3 consists of 14 residues. Germline V gives CDR1 MDHEN, CDR2 SYDVKM. The V gene lost 5 bases and the J gene lost 6 bases, with 16 bases spanning the gap. TCRdb analysed the RT-PCR reads with MiXCR anew, one entry per CDR3 protein. The sample contains about 150,000 distinct CDR3 sequences, over 30% of which appear only once. The specimen sequenced was blood, either unsorted or a sorted T cell fraction (not recorded which). The chain recombines TRBV28 with TRBJ1-2, with D maybe TRBD1 (6 bases). This sequence originates from a human donor who was either an allogeneic HSCT recipient or a stem cell or donor lymphocyte infusion donor (not recorded which). It is not recorded whose cells these are; they may come from a transplant donor. CDR3 residues: CASSIQGLRHGYTF. The CDR3 region has the DNA TGTGCCAGCAGTATACAGGGACTCAGGCATGGCTACACCTTC.